This T cell receptor beta chain derives from a study of control samples from healthy donors and cancer patients. Profiled with immunoSEQ multiplex PCR; TCRdb holds only in-frame clones, not every one. Of 57,000 or so clones listed, around 89% are singletons. V was clipped by 0 bases and J by 3 bases; unmatched bases: 4. This CDR3 has 16 residues. Germline V gene data show CDR1 as LGHNA and CDR2 as YSLEER. This chain links TRBV4-3 with TRBJ1-4; 7 nucleotides agree with TRBD1. Sequenced sample: PBMCs. The origin of this receptor is a man aged 55 to 70 with colorectal cancer. The CDR3 bases are TGCGCCAGCAGCCAAGATTTGGGGACAGCTAATGAAAAACTGTTTTTT. This encodes CASSQDLGTANEKLFF.